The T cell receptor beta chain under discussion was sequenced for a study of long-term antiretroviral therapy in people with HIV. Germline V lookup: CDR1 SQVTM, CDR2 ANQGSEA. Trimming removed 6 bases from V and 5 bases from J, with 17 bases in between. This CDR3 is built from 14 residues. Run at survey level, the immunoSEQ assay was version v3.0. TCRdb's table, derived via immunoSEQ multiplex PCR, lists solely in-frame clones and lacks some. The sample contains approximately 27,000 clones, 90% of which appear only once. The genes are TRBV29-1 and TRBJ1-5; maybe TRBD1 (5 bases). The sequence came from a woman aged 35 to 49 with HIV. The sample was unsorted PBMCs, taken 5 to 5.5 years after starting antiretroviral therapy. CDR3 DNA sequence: TGCAGCGTGGGGAGCGGGACTCTTCATCAGCCCCAGCATTTT. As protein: CSVGSGTLHQPQHF. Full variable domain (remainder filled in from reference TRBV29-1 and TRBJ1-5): SAVISQKPSRDICQRGTSLTIQCQVDSQVTMMFWYRQQPGQSLTLIATANQGSEATYESGFVIDKFPISRPNLTFSTLTVSNMSPEDSSIYLCSVGSGTLHQPQHFGDGTRLSIL.